Listed here are 16 T cell receptor beta chains from one sample, sequenced in a study of blood T cell repertoires in COVID-19. The data were produced by immunoSEQ multiplex PCR, yet TCRdb's version contains in-frame clones alone and is incomplete. The sample consists of fewer than 350,000 clones, approximately 90% of them appearing once. What was sequenced was peripheral blood. The receptors come from a woman in her thirties with COVID-19, enrolled during active disease.

The chain couples TRBV4-1 to TRBJ1-6; 8 nucleotides align to TRBD1. Germline V lookup: CDR1 MGHRA, CDR2 YSYEKL. CDR3 length: 15 residues. Trimming removed 2 bases from V and 7 bases from J; junction bases left unmatched: 4. The CDR3 nucleotides are TGCGCCAGCAGCCAAAACAGGGGGATGAATTCACCCCTCCACTTT. It translates to CASSQNRGMNSPLHF.

This chain connects TRBV12-5 to TRBJ1-1; a possible D gene is TRBD1 (6 bases). This CDR3 has 18 amino acids. Germline CDR1 reads LGHNT; CDR2 reads FRNRAP. The V end was cut by 0 bases, the J end by 1 base, with 18 bases between. CDR3 in amino acids: CASGLVNGRGDANTEAFF. The CDR3 DNA sequence: TGTGCTAGTGGTTTGGTAAACGGGAGGGGGGACGCGAACACTGAAGCTTTCTTT.

The rearrangement joins TRBV18 to TRBJ1-2; 8 bases line up with TRBD1. Trimming removed 6 bases from V and 4 bases from J; junction bases left unmatched: 10. The CDR3 is 15 residues long. CDR1 KGHSH and CDR2 LQKENI come from the germline V gene. In nucleotides, the CDR3 is TGTGCCAGCTCGCGTAGGACAGGGAACACCTATGGCTACACCTTC. Translating it yields CASSRRTGNTYGYTF.

This clone was seen more than once but under ten times. The V and J genes are TRBV28 and TRBJ1-2; D not certain. The germline gives CDR1 MDHEN, CDR2 SYDVKM. CDR3 length: 11 residues. V was trimmed by 4 bases and J by 8 bases, leaving 8 bases between them. CDR3 sequence: CASSSRSGYTF. The CDR3 nucleotides read TGTGCCAGCAGTTCGCGTTCAGGCTACACCTTC.

This clone was counted once. V and J are TRBV29-1 and TRBJ1-4, with D possibly being TRBD1 (6 bases). Germline CDR1 SQVTM, CDR2 ANQGSEA. The CDR3 runs 12 residues. Between the trimmed V and J ends, which lost 6 bases and 5 bases, there was a span of 10 bases. The CDR3 bases are TGCAGCGTAAGACAGGAAAATGAAAAACTGTTTTTT. Its protein is CSVRQENEKLFF.

The rearrangement joins TRBV2 to TRBJ2-5; perhaps TRBD1 as D (5 bases). With 6 bases removed from V and 2 bases from J, the gap between germline ends came to 13 bases. The germline CDR1 and CDR2 sequences are SNHLY and FYNNEI. The CDR3 contains 14 residues. The CDR3 region is CASRRSRTQETQYF. Written as DNA, the CDR3 is TGTGCCAGCAGACGGTCGAGGACACAAGAGACCCAGTACTTC.

The CDR3 DNA is TGTGCCAGCAGTGAAGGCAGAGGCAACACTGAAGCTTTCTTT. This sequence encodes CASSEGRGNTEAFF. The chain is built from TRBV6-1 and TRBJ1-1; D gene ambiguous. Germline values: CDR1 MNHNS, CDR2 SASEGT. This CDR3 spans 14 amino acids. Between the trimmed V and J ends, which lost 1 base and 2 bases, there was a span of 8 bases.

The V and J genes are TRBV3-1 (or the pseudogene TRBV3-2) and TRBJ1-2, with a weak D call TRBD1 (6 bases). The CDR3 sequence is 16 residues long. V was shortened by 1 base and J by 1 base, with 13 bases between the two germline ends. Germline loops: CDR1 LGHDT, CDR2 YNNKEL (reference sequence). CDR3 sequence: CASSQGTALFNYGYTF. The CDR3 nucleotides are TGTGCCAGCAGCCAAGGGACAGCCTTATTTAACTATGGCTACACCTTC.

The CDR3 region has the DNA TGTGCCAGCAGGACCAGACAGGGAATGAACACTGAAGCTTTCTTT. Protein: CASRTRQGMNTEAFF. The chain employs TRBV27 and TRBJ1-1; 7 bases align to TRBD1. With 6 bases clipped from V and 0 bases from J, the junction kept 7 bases outside the gene matches. Germline V gene data show CDR1 as MNHEY and CDR2 as SMNVEV (reference sequence). CDR3 size: 15 residues.

The rearrangement joins TRBV7-7 to TRBJ2-3; 8 positions match TRBD2. This CDR3 region has 16 residues. V lost 3 bases, J lost 1 base, and 6 bases stayed unmatched. Germline V lookup: CDR1 SSHAT, CDR2 FNYEAQ (reference sequence). Here the CDR3 DNA reads TGTGCCAGCAGCTTCCGGGGGGGCCGGGGCACAGATACGCAGTATTTT. Encoded protein: CASSFRGGRGTDTQYF.

The chain employs TRBV5-1 and TRBJ1-4; tentatively, D is TRBD1 (5 bases). The CDR3 covers 16 residues. Per germline, CDR1 SGHRS and CDR2 YFSETQ. Trimming took 4 bases from V and 3 from J, leaving 16 bases between them. As DNA, the CDR3 is TGCGCCAGCAGCGACAGCGGGATCGACCCTAATGAAAAACTGTTTTTT. It codes for CASSDSGIDPNEKLFF.

The chain has TRBV24-1 and TRBJ2-5; TRBD1 is a possible D gene (7 bases). The V and J ends lost 4 bases and 5 bases respectively, with 19 bases between them. From germline, CDR1 is KGHDR and CDR2 SFDVKD. The CDR3 is 16 amino acids. The CDR3 bases are TGTGCCACCAGTGAGACGACAGGGAGGAGTGGCGAGACCCAGTACTTC. This codes for CATSETTGRSGETQYF.

The gene calls are TRBV7-9 and TRBJ2-4; 8 bases are shared with TRBD1. The ends lost 3 bases at V and 2 bases at J; junction bases unmatched: 3. The CDR3 is made up of 15 amino acids. CDR1 SEHNR and CDR2 FQNEAQ come from the germline V gene (reference sequence). The chain's CDR3 is CASSLTGASKNIQYF. The CDR3 bases are TGTGCCAGCAGCTTGACAGGGGCGTCCAAAAACATTCAGTACTTC.

The chain uses TRBV4-1 and TRBJ1-4, with no clear D. Deletions cut 0 bases from V and 4 bases from J, with 9 bases between. The CDR3 contains 15 residues. CDR1 and CDR2 from the germline V gene are MGHRA and YSYEKL. The CDR3 here is CASSQDQRLNEKLFF. The CDR3 region has the DNA TGCGCCAGCAGCCAAGATCAGCGCCTTAATGAAAAACTGTTTTTT.

This chain joins TRBV7-2 and TRBJ2-2; D is undetermined. Germline V gives CDR1 SGHTA, CDR2 FQGNSA. Between the trimmed V and J ends, which lost 4 bases and 4 bases, there was a span of 7 bases. CDR3 length: 13 amino acids. CDR3 in DNA: TGTGCCAGCAGCTACACAGTCACCGGGGAGCTGTTTTTT. Residues: CASSYTVTGELFF.

V usage is TRBV7-3 and J usage is TRBJ2-6, with D possibly being TRBD2 (5 bases). Trimming took off 5 bases at V and 3 bases at J, with 11 bases between the two ends. The germline V gene encodes CDR1 SGHTA and CDR2 FQGTGA. CDR3 length: 15 amino acids. In DNA, the CDR3 is TGTGCCAGCAGCGCCTTAGGAGGTGGGGCCAACGTCCTGACTTTC. Residues: CASSALGGGANVLTF.